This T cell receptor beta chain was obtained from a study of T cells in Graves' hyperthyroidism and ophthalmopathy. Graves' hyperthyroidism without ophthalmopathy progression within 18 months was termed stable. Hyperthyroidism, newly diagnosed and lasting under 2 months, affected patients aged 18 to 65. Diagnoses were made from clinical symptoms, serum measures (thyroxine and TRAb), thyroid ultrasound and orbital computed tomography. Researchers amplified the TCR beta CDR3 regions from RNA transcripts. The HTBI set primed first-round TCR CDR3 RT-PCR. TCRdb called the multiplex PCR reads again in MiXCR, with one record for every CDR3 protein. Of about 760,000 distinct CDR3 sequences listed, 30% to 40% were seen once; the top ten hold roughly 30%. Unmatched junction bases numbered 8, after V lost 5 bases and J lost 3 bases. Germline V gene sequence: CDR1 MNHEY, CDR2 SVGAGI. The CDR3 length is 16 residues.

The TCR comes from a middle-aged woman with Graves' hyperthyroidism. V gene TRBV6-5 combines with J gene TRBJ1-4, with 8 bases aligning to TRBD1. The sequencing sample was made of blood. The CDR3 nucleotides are TGTGCCAGCAGTGCAGGAGGCAGGGGGCCTAATGAAAAACTGTTTTTT. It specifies CASSAGGRGPNEKLFF.